This T cell receptor beta chain was captured by sequencing in a study of T cell repertoires in cytomegalovirus infection. Background on the study: Indicated by public TCR beta signatures were CMV infection and matching HLA type. Regarding the study as a whole: Clonotype analysis showed dominance of the ex vivo response by HLA-C-restricted CMV-specific TCR beta clonotypes.

The CDR3 length is 13 residues. The germline CDR1 and CDR2 sequences are SQVTM and ANQGSEA. Trimming cost V 3 bases and J 4 bases, with 12 bases left between them. On this clonotype: Antigen specificity is unknown.

TCRdb called the reads again in MiXCR, with one record for every CDR3 protein. The data hold 630,000 or so distinct CDR3 sequences, with 20% to 25% observed a single time. Sample: CD8+ T cells from PBMCs. The origin of this receptor is a human donor in good health (CMV status not recorded). Some clones in this sample may be carry-over from other donors' samples. The V call is TRBV29-1, the J call TRBJ1-2; D remains unclear. The CDR3 nucleotides read TGCAGCGTTGATTGGGGAATCCCCTATGGCTACACCTTC. Translation: CSVDWGIPYGYTF.